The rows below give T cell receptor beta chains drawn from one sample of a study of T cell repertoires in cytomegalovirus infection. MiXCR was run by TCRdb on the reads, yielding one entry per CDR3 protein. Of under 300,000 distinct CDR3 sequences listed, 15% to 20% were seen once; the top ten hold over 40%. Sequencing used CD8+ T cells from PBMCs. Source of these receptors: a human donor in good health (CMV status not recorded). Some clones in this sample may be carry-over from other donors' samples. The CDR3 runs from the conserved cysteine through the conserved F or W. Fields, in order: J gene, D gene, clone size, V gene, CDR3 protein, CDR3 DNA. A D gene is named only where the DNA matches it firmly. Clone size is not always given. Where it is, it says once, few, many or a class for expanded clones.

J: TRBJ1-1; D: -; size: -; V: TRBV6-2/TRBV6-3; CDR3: CASSYVSANTEAFF; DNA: TGTGCCAGCAGTTACGTGTCCGCGAACACTGAAGCTTTCTTT
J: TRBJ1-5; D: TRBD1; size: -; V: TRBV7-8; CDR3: CASSLGTGGAPPQSQHF; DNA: TGTGCCAGCAGCTTAGGGACAGGGGGCGCTCCCCCCCAGTCCCAGCATTTT
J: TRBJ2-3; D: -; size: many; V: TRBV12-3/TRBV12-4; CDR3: CASSESGFTDTQYF; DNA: TGTGCCAGCAGCGAGAGCGGCTTCACAGATACGCAGTATTTT
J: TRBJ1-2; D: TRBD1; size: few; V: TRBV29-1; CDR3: CSVEGTGGEEEFSYGYTF; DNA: TGCAGCGTTGAGGGGACAGGGGGAGAGGAGGAATTCTCTTATGGCTACACCTTC
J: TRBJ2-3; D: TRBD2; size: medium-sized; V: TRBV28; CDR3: CASRVTSGGTRTDTQYF; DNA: TGTGCCAGCAGGGTGACTAGCGGGGGAACCCGCACAGATACGCAGTATTTT
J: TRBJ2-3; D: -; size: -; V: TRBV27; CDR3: CASSLQGPTDTQYF; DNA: TGTGCCAGCAGTCTACAGGGCCCCACAGATACGCAGTATTTT
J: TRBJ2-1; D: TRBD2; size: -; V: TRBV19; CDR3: CASSIVSGGANEQFF; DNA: TGTGCCAGTAGTATAGTAAGCGGGGGGGCCAATGAGCAGTTCTTC
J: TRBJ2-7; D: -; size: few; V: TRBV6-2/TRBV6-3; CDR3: CASGYSSYEQYF; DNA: TGTGCCAGCGGGTATAGCTCCTACGAGCAGTACTTC
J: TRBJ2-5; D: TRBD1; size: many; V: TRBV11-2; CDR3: CASSLEPTGPGGQETQYF; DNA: TGTGCCAGCAGCTTAGAACCGACGGGACCAGGGGGCCAAGAGACCCAGTACTTC
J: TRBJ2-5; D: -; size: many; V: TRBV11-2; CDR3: CASSLDPRDGETQYF; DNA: TGTGCCAGCAGCTTAGATCCGCGGGACGGGGAGACCCAGTACTTC
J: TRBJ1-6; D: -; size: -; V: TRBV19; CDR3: CASRTGQLNSPLHF; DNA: TGTGCCAGTAGGACCGGACAGCTGAATTCACCCCTCCACTTT
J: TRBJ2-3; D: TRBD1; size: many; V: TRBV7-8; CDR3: CASSLGQGAIF; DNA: TGTGCCAGCAGCTTAGGACAGGGGGCAATCTTT
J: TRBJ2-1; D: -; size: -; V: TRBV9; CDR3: CASSVGRDDTDEQFF; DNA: TGTGCCAGCAGCGTAGGCCGGGACGATACGGATGAGCAGTTCTTC
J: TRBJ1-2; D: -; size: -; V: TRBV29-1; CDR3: CSVGDLYGYTF; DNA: TGCAGCGTTGGAGACCTTTATGGCTACACCTTC
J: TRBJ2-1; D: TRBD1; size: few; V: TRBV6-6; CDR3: CASRPIGQAYNEQFF; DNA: TGTGCCAGCAGACCGATCGGACAGGCCTACAATGAGCAGTTCTTC
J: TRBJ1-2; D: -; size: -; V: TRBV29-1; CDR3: CSVEDLVGANYGYTF; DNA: TGCAGCGTTGAAGATCTCGTAGGAGCTAACTATGGCTACACCTTC
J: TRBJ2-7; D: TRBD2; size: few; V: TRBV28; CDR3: CASGGGMGYEQYF; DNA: TGTGCCAGCGGCGGGGGGATGGGATACGAGCAGTACTTC
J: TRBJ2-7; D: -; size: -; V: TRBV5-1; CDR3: CASSFTGGSYEQYF; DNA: TGCGCCAGCAGCTTCACCGGGGGCTCCTACGAGCAGTACTTC
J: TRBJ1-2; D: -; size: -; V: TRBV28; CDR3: CASSLYAGTGENGYTF; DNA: TGTGCCAGCAGTTTATACGCCGGGACGGGCGAAAATGGCTACACCTTC
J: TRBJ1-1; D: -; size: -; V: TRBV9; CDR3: CASSPAQGTMNTEAFF; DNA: TGTGCCAGCAGCCCAGCACAGGGTACCATGAACACTGAAGCTTTCTTT
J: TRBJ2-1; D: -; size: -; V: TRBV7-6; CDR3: CASSPTPNVADPSYNEQFF; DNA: TGTGCCAGCAGCCCCACCCCGAACGTAGCGGACCCATCCTACAATGAGCAGTTCTTC
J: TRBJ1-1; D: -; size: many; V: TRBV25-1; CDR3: CASSEQAGVNTEAFF; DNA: TGTGCCAGCAGTGAACAGGCAGGAGTGAACACTGAAGCTTTCTTT
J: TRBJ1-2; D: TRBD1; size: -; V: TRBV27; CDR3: CASSVLGQGNGYTF; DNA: TGTGCCAGCAGTGTTCTCGGACAGGGGAATGGCTACACCTTC
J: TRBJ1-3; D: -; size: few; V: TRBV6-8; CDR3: CASSSALRNTIYF; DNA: TGTGCCAGCAGTTCAGCGCTTAGAAACACCATATATTTT
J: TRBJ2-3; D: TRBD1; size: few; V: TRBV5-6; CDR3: CASRSRTGADTQYF; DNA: TGTGCCAGCCGCTCCCGGACAGGTGCAGATACGCAGTATTTT
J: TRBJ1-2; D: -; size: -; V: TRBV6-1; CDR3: CASRPRPRGLADYGYTF; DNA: TGTGCCAGCAGACCCAGACCGAGGGGGTTGGCTGACTATGGCTACACCTTC
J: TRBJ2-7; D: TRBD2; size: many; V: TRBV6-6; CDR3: CASSGTSGIRDEQYF; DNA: TGTGCCAGCAGCGGGACTAGCGGGATCCGGGACGAGCAGTACTTC
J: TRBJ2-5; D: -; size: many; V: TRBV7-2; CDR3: CASSLVASWRETQYF; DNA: TGTGCCAGCAGCTTAGTGGCTAGCTGGCGGGAGACCCAGTACTTC
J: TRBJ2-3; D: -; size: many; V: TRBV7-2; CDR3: CASSPTVEYFTDTQYF; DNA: TGTGCCAGCAGCCCGACAGTGGAATACTTCACAGATACGCAGTATTTT
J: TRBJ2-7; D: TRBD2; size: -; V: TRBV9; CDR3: CASSQNPGLAGAYPYEQYF; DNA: TGTGCCAGCAGCCAAAATCCTGGACTAGCGGGGGCCTACCCCTACGAGCAGTACTTC
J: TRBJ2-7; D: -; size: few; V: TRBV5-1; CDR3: CASSLSPGTLEQYF; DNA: TGCGCCAGCAGCTTGTCTCCCGGGACACTCGAGCAGTACTTC
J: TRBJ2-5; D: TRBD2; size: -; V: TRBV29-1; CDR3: CSVRSSGAQETQYF; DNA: TGCAGCGTCAGGTCAAGCGGGGCCCAAGAGACCCAGTACTTC
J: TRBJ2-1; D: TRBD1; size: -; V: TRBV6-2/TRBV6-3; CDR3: CASRRQGPYNEQFF; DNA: TGTGCCAGCAGAAGACAGGGGCCCTACAATGAGCAGTTCTTC
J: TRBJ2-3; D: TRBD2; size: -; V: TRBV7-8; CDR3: CASSTTSASSTDTQYF; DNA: TGTGCCAGCAGCACGACTAGCGCCTCTAGCACAGATACGCAGTATTTT
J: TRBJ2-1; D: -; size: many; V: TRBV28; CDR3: CASSLFTGPSNEQFF; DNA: TGTGCCAGCAGTTTGTTCACGGGGCCAAGCAATGAGCAGTTCTTC
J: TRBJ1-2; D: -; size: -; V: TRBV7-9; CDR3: CASSLGVPDAKRGYTF; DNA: TGTGCCAGCAGCTTAGGAGTTCCGGACGCTAAAAGGGGCTACACCTTC
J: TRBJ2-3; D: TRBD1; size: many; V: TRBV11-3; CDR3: CASSLPRDRFCTDTQYF; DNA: TGTGCCAGCAGCTTACCTCGGGACAGGTTCTGCACAGATACGCAGTATTTT
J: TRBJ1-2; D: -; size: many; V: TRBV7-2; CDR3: CASSLALGVHNYGYTF; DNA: TGTGCCAGCAGCTTAGCGCTCGGGGTCCATAACTATGGCTACACCTTC
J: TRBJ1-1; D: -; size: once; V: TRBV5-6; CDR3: CASSLVWLNTEAFF; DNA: TGTGCCAGCAGCTTGGTATGGTTGAACACTGAAGCTTTCTTT
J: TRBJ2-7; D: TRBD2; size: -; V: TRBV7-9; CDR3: CASSYGPLLAGGSYEQYF; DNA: TGTGCCAGCAGTTACGGTCCCCTACTAGCGGGGGGGTCATACGAGCAGTACTTC
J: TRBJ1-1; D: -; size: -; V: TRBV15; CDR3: CATSRDSVENTEAFF; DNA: TGTGCCACCAGCAGAGATTCGGTAGAGAACACTGAAGCTTTCTTT
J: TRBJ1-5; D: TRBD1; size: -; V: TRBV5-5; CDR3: CASSLVGAGQGNQPQHF; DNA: TGTGCCAGCAGCTTGGTCGGGGCGGGACAGGGCAATCAGCCCCAGCATTTT
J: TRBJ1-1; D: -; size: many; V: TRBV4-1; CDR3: CASSQDRLMNTEAFF; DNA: TGCGCCAGCAGCCAAGATCGGCTGATGAACACTGAAGCTTTCTTT
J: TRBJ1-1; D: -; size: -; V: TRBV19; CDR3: CASRTPGPATEAFF; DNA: TGTGCCAGTAGAACCCCGGGCCCCGCGACTGAAGCTTTCTTT
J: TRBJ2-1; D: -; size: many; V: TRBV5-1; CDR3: CASSLRGDPNEQFF; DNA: TGCGCCAGCAGCTTGCGGGGCGACCCGAATGAGCAGTTCTTC
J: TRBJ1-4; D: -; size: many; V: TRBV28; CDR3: CASSSRQDRLDEKLFF; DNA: TGTGCCAGCAGCTCACGGCAGGACAGATTGGATGAAAAACTGTTTTTT